What follows are 21 T cell receptor beta chains derived from one specimen sequenced in a study of blood T cells in healthy people across ages (dated by TCRdb to the mid-2010s). Libraries were prepared through 5' RACE. Instrument used: Illumina HiSeq 2500. A second roughly 6 to 12 cycle PCR used a sample-barcoded 5' primer and a J-beta primer mix. TCRdb reanalyzed the raw reads on its own, using fastp at Q25 for trimming and MiXCR for clone calling, and kept in-frame beta chains. Each CDR3 protein gets just one entry, which takes the most common genes and DNA from the rows behind it. In all, the sample holds about 1.5 million distinct CDR3 sequences, and 42% of those were seen once. Roughly 7.9% of the sample is in the top ten clones. The sample taken for sequencing was blood. The receptors shown here come from a woman aged 18-30 years in good health.

The CDR3 spells CASSVTGRNEQFF. The CDR3, as DNA: TGCGCCAGCAGCGTGACAGGGCGGAATGAGCAGTTCTTC. The chain carries TRBV5-1 and TRBJ2-1; TRBD1 agrees at 7 bases. CDR1 is SGHRS and CDR2 is YFSETQ in the germline V gene. This CDR3 region has 13 residues. V gave up 4 bases and J gave up 7 bases; unmatched junction bases: 5.

The J gene is TRBJ2-4, the V gene TRBV6-4; D call uncertain. The germline V gene has CDR1 MRHNA and CDR2 SNTAGT. V was clipped by 0 bases and J by 7 bases, with 13 bases between them. CDR3 size: 15 residues. CDR3 in amino acids: CASSDSSSPNNIQYF. CDR3 nucleotide sequence: TGTGCCAGCAGTGACTCCTCGAGCCCTAACAACATTCAGTACTTC.

This clonotype turned up a few times. The chain recombines TRBV6-6 with TRBJ1-1; 11 bases fit TRBD1. The germline V gene has CDR1 MNHNY and CDR2 SVGAGI (reference sequence). The CDR3 is made up of 16 amino acids. With V trimmed by 6 bases and J by 3 bases, 9 bases remained unmatched. CDR3 sequence reads: CASRPRTGGRDTEAFF. As DNA, the CDR3 is TGTGCCAGCAGGCCCCGGACAGGGGGCCGAGACACTGAAGCTTTCTTT.

In regard to this clonotype: The junction does not match germline at one end; this may be a read error. The chain combines TRBV10-3 with TRBJ2-4; no definite D call. Germline V CDR1 and CDR2: ENHRY, SYGVKD. The CDR3 runs to 12 residues. CDR3 sequence reads: CAVSDSRNIQYF. In nucleotides, the CDR3 is TGTGCCGTCAGTGATTCCCGGAACATTCAGTACTTC.

This clonotype was found a few times. This rearrangement joins TRBV7-3 to TRBJ2-1, with D possibly being TRBD2 (6 bases). The J call is in doubt because the DNA end fits TRBJ2-7 better. CDR1 is SGHTA and CDR2 is FQGTGA in the germline V gene. This CDR3 comprises 14 residues. CDR3 in amino acids: CASSWKTRYNEQYF. In nucleotides, the CDR3 is TGTGCCAGCAGCTGGAAGACTAGGTACAATGAGCAGTACTTC.

V and J are TRBV2 and TRBJ2-7; the D gene is possibly TRBD1 (5 bases). The CDR3 runs to 14 residues. Germline values: CDR1 SNHLY, CDR2 FYNNEI. Trimming cost V 2 bases and J 7 bases, with 15 bases left between them. DNA of the CDR3: TGTGCCAGCAGTGAACAGGCTTCAGGGAATGAGCAGTACTTC. This gives the protein CASSEQASGNEQYF.

This clonotype was seen only once. The gene calls are TRBV6-6 and TRBJ2-5, with a tentative D call TRBD2 (6 bases). Trimming cost V 4 bases and J 8 bases, with 14 bases left between them. CDR1 MNHNY and CDR2 SVGAGI come from the germline V gene (reference sequence). The CDR3 loop spans 13 amino acids. The CDR3 here is CASSSTGGNTQYF. The CDR3 region has the DNA TGTGCCAGCAGTTCTACGGGCGGGAACACCCAGTACTTC.

V is TRBV6-5 and J is TRBJ2-1; D remains ambiguous. CDR1 is MNHEY, CDR2 SVGAGI, per germline. The V gene lost 7 bases and the J gene lost 5 bases, with 9 bases spanning the gap. CDR3 length: 12 residues. The CDR3 loop is CASISNNNEQFF. The CDR3 nucleotides read TGTGCCAGCATTTCCAACAACAATGAGCAGTTCTTC.

This clonotype was observed a few times. V usage is TRBV5-1 and J usage is TRBJ1-2; 12 nucleotides agree with TRBD1. After removal of 3 bases from V and 4 bases from J, the junction contained 13 bases not matched to a gene. CDR1 is SGHRS and CDR2 is YFSETQ in the germline V gene. The CDR3 spans 18 residues. The CDR3 spells CASSWTGQGAADLYGYTF. CDR3 DNA: TGCGCCAGCAGCTGGACGGGACAGGGGGCGGCGGACCTCTATGGCTACACCTTC.

J is TRBJ1-2 and V is TRBV28; possible D gene TRBD1, 6 bases. Germline-derived CDR1 and CDR2 are MDHEN and SYDVKM. Trimming stripped 4 bases from V and 5 bases from J, with 14 bases between. This CDR3 has 14 amino acids. This CDR3 is CASSSTGAWYGYTF. DNA of the CDR3: TGTGCCAGCAGTTCGACGGGGGCTTGGTATGGCTACACCTTC.

This chain links TRBV4-1 with TRBJ1-5; D remains unclear. Germline V gene lookup returns CDR1 MGHRA and CDR2 YSYEKL. V was cut by 0 bases and J by 7 bases, with 10 bases left in between. The CDR3 contains 14 residues. The CDR3 region is CASSQDAGAQPQHF. CDR3 DNA sequence: TGCGCCAGCAGCCAAGATGCGGGTGCGCAGCCCCAGCATTTT.

The chain carries TRBV10-3 and TRBJ2-7; D possibly matches TRBD1 or TRBD2 (6 bases each). Trimming pared 4 bases from V and 3 bases from J, leaving 22 bases between. This CDR3 is built from 17 residues. Germline-derived CDR1 and CDR2 are ENHRY and SYGVKD. The CDR3 sequence: CAISGGAGQTSIYEQYF. CDR3 DNA: TGTGCCATCAGTGGGGGGGCTGGACAGACGTCCATCTACGAGCAGTACTTC.

CDR3: CASSSSTGWNGELFF. Here the CDR3 DNA reads TGCGCCAGCAGCTCCTCGACAGGGTGGAACGGGGAGCTGTTTTTT. The rearrangement links TRBV5-1 to TRBJ2-2; 7 bases agree with TRBD1. The CDR3 runs 15 residues. Looked up from germline, CDR1 is SGHRS and CDR2 is YFSETQ. The V and J ends lost 3 bases and 7 bases, in that order; junction bases with no gene match: 9.

V is TRBV10-3 and J is TRBJ1-1; weak D call: TRBD1 (6 bases). V shed 11 bases and J shed 1 base, with 14 bases lying between them. The CDR3 contains 13 residues. Germline V gene lookup returns CDR1 ENHRY and CDR2 SYGVKD. CDR3 residues: CASRDTQNTEAFF. CDR3 in DNA: TGTGCCTCACGGGACACCCAGAACACTGAAGCTTTCTTT.

The chain combines TRBV20-1 with TRBJ2-4, with TRBD2 identical over 10 bases. This CDR3 has 15 amino acids. Germline CDR1 and CDR2: DFQATT and SNEGSKA (reference sequence). Trimming removed 0 bases from V and 8 bases from J; junction bases left unmatched: 7. As DNA, the CDR3 is TGCAGTGCTAGAGATGGTCGACTAGCGGGTCACATTCAGTACTTC. Translation gives CSARDGRLAGHIQYF.

Only a few counts were recorded for this clonotype. The chain has TRBV20-1 and TRBJ1-4; D is unresolved. The CDR3 extends over 14 amino acids. CDR1 and CDR2 from the germline V gene are DFQATT and SNEGSKA (reference sequence). Trimming pared 2 bases from V and 7 bases from J, leaving 14 bases between. The CDR3 region is CSARYRKEGEKLFF. The CDR3 DNA follows: TGCAGTGCTAGATATCGGAAGGAGGGTGAAAAACTGTTTTTT.

This clonotype was detected a few times. This rearrangement joins TRBV7-2 to TRBJ2-5; 9 bases match TRBD2. With V trimmed by 5 bases and J by 4 bases, 11 bases remained unmatched. The CDR3 has 16 residues. Germline V gene lookup returns CDR1 SGHTA and CDR2 FQGNSA. In nucleotides, the CDR3 is TGTGCCAGCAGCCTGACTAGCGGAGCCTTTCGAGAGACCCAGTACTTC. Protein product: CASSLTSGAFRETQYF.

This clonotype appeared once. In DNA form, the CDR3 reads TGTGCCAGCACCCGAACGGGGATTCAGCCCCAGCATTTT. This encodes CASTRTGIQPQHF. The chain has TRBV6-1 and TRBJ1-5; D gene unclear. V was trimmed by 7 bases and J by 6 bases, leaving 13 bases between them. Germline V CDR1 and CDR2: MNHNS, SASEGT. The CDR3 length is 13 residues.

This clonotype turned up a few times. The chain recombines TRBV10-3 with TRBJ2-7; tentatively, D is TRBD1 or TRBD2 (6 bases each). This CDR3 spans 14 amino acids. V dropped 0 bases and J dropped 10 bases, with 16 bases sitting between them. CDR1 and CDR2 (germline): ENHRY, SYGVKD. The CDR3, as DNA: TGTGCCATCAGTGAGTCGACCGCCGAGGGGGGCCAGTACTTC. This translates into CAISESTAEGGQYF.

This chain uses TRBV12-3 or TRBV12-4 with TRBJ2-1; D call uncertain. The ends were cut back, 3 bases at V and 9 bases at J, with 12 bases in the middle. This CDR3 has 13 amino acids. CDR3 DNA: TGTGCCAGCAGTTTGTCCCAAGTGGGTGAGCAGTTCTTC. Encoded protein: CASSLSQVGEQFF.

The table lists this clonotype with a few counts. The chain recombines TRBV15 with TRBJ2-1; D is tentatively TRBD1 or TRBD2 (5 bases each). Per germline, CDR1 LNHNV and CDR2 YYDKDF (reference sequence). The V end was cut by 9 bases, the J end by 7 bases, with 16 bases between. The CDR3 runs to 13 residues. The CDR3 spells CATQSGLRNEQFF. As DNA, the CDR3 is TGTGCCACACAGTCGGGGCTGAGGAATGAGCAGTTCTTC.